The 21 T cell receptor beta chains below come from one sample, sequenced in a study of early T cells in non-severe SARS-CoV-2 infection. One entry per CDR3 protein, called by TCRdb with MiXCR from the 5' RACE reads. The sample shows about 38,000 distinct CDR3 sequences, roughly 4.8% of them seen only once. The sequencing input was whole blood. The receptors were gathered from an adult who was a healthcare worker with PCR-confirmed SARS-CoV-2 infection or an uninfected control (not recorded which).

The rearrangement joins TRBV7-9 to TRBJ1-6; no clear D. Trimming removed 0 bases from V and 12 bases from J, with 9 bases in between. CDR1 and CDR2 from the germline V gene are SEHNR and FQNEAQ (reference sequence). The CDR3 is made up of 13 amino acids. CDR3 in amino acids: CASSLADFRPLHF. The DNA for the CDR3 is TGTGCCAGCAGCTTAGCTGACTTTCGACCCCTCCACTTT.

Concerning this clonotype: A much more abundant neighbour one base away suggests this may be a read error. The V gene is TRBV7-9, the J gene TRBJ1-1; TRBD1 is a possible D gene (6 bases). The CDR3 contains 14 residues. Germline V lookup: CDR1 SEHNR, CDR2 FQNEAQ (reference sequence). This CDR3 is CASSVGQRRTETFF. The CDR3 bases are TGTGCCAGCAGCGTCGGACAGAGACGCACTGAAACTTTCTTT.

This clonotype was counted at least ten times. This rearrangement joins TRBV7-6 to TRBJ1-5, with a possible D match to TRBD1 (5 bases). Trimming removed 5 bases from V and 6 bases from J, with 20 bases in between. The length of the CDR3 is 16 residues. Germline-derived CDR1 and CDR2 are SGHVS and FNYEAQ. The CDR3: CASSTYPGGLGQPQHF. The CDR3 nucleotides are TGTGCCAGCAGCACGTACCCGGGGGGTCTAGGTCAGCCCCAGCATTTT.

This clonotype was seen ten or more times. The chain is built from TRBV20-1 and TRBJ2-7; 10 bases fit TRBD2. Germline-derived CDR1 and CDR2 are DFQATT and SNEGSKA (reference sequence). V shed 2 bases, J shed 6 bases, and the junction held 7 bases outside the gene matches. The CDR3 length is 14 residues. The CDR3 DNA reads TGCAGTGCTAGACTAGCGGGGGCTTCGGGCGAGCAGTACTTC. The encoded protein is CSARLAGASGEQYF.

This clonotype was recorded at least ten times. This chain connects TRBV29-1 to TRBJ1-1; D not certain. Trimming removed 6 bases from V and 4 bases from J, with 9 bases in between. This CDR3 has 11 residues. Germline CDR1 reads SQVTM; CDR2 reads ANQGSEA. The CDR3 nucleotides are TGCAGCGTCAGCGGCGTCACTGAAGCTTTCTTT. Encoded protein: CSVSGVTEAFF.

This clonotype was counted at least ten times. This sequence joins TRBV5-1 and TRBJ1-6; perhaps TRBD1 as D (5 bases). V was clipped by 5 bases and J by 8 bases, with 14 bases between them. Germline assignment: CDR1 SGHRS and CDR2 YFSETQ. This CDR3 has 14 amino acids. CDR3 bases: TGCGCCAGCAGTGTCGGGCAGGGCGATTCACCCCTCCACTTT. Amino acid sequence: CASSVGQGDSPLHF.

This clonotype was seen many times. The rearrangement links TRBV4-1 to TRBJ1-1; D gene ambiguous. Trimming took 6 bases from V and 4 from J, leaving 15 bases between them. Germline V gives CDR1 MGHRA, CDR2 YSYEKL. The length of the CDR3 is 14 residues. In DNA, the CDR3 is TGCGCCAGCAGTGCAAGCCCGGGAGCCACTGAAGCTTTCTTT. Encoded protein: CASSASPGATEAFF.

This clonotype has just a few counts. The rearrangement uses TRBV6-5 and TRBJ2-1; no clear D gene. CDR1 is MNHEY and CDR2 is SVGAGI in the germline V gene. The length of the CDR3 is 14 residues. V dropped 0 bases and J dropped 4 bases, with 7 bases sitting between them. The CDR3 region is CASSYSFPYNEQFF. In nucleotides, the CDR3 is TGTGCCAGCAGTTACTCGTTTCCGTACAATGAGCAGTTCTTC.

This clonotype has a count of ten or more. The chain uses TRBV5-4 and TRBJ1-1; D is unclear. Trimming took 3 bases from V and 0 from J, leaving 6 bases between them. The CDR3 loop spans 13 amino acids. Germline V lookup: CDR1 SGHNT, CDR2 YYREEE (reference sequence). The CDR3 loop is CASSWTVNTEAFF. The CDR3 DNA sequence: TGTGCCAGCAGCTGGACTGTGAACACTGAAGCTTTCTTT.

The sample holds many counts of this clonotype. This chain joins TRBV19 and TRBJ2-6; D possibly corresponds to TRBD1 (5 bases). CDR3 length equals 16 residues. V was cut by 5 bases and J by 0 bases, with 11 bases left in between. Germline assignment: CDR1 LNHDA and CDR2 SQIVND (reference sequence). This CDR3 reads CASSARQYSGANVLTF. The CDR3, as DNA: TGTGCCAGTAGTGCCCGACAGTACTCTGGGGCCAACGTCCTGACTTTC.

The V call is TRBV7-8, the J call TRBJ2-7, with D hard to call. CDR1 is SGHVS, CDR2 FQNEAQ, per germline. The length of the CDR3 is 14 residues. V gave up 0 bases and J gave up 6 bases, with 12 bases separating them. The CDR3 DNA reads TGTGCCAGCAGCTTAGCGCCCCCAAACCTCGAGCAGTACTTC. This codes for CASSLAPPNLEQYF.

This clonotype was seen ten or more times. V and J are TRBV6-6 and TRBJ1-5; perhaps TRBD1 as D (6 bases). Germline CDR1 is MNHNY and CDR2 is SVGAGI (reference sequence). V shed 6 bases and J shed 9 bases, with 15 bases lying between them. The CDR3 is made up of 13 amino acids. The CDR3 sequence is CASSLTGNGPQHF. The CDR3, as DNA: TGTGCCAGCAGCCTAACAGGGAACGGGCCCCAGCATTTT.

The sample holds a few counts of this clonotype. The chain employs TRBV10-2 and TRBJ2-1; D is ambiguous. CDR1 is WSHSY and CDR2 is SAAADI in the germline V gene. The V gene lost 6 bases and the J gene lost 14 bases, with 14 bases spanning the gap. The CDR3 contains 11 residues. CDR3 sequence: CASSDGDSEFF. In DNA form, the CDR3 reads TGCGCCAGCAGCGATGGGGATTCGGAGTTCTTC.

This clonotype has a handful of counts. The V gene is TRBV3-1, the J gene TRBJ2-7; D might be TRBD1 or TRBD2, each matching 6 bases. Germline V gives CDR1 LGHDT, CDR2 YNNKEL (reference sequence). Deletions cut 3 bases from V and 2 bases from J, with 11 bases between. The CDR3 is made up of 14 amino acids. The CDR3 protein is CASSHAGHTYEQYF. CDR3 DNA: TGTGCCAGCAGCCACGCGGGACATACCTACGAGCAGTACTTC.

This clonotype was counted only a few times. This chain links TRBV10-3 with TRBJ1-1; D ambiguous. The CDR3 sequence is 11 residues long. CDR1 and CDR2 (germline): ENHRY, SYGVKD. Between the trimmed V and J ends, which lost 2 bases and 5 bases, there was a span of 3 bases. CDR3: CAISESTEAFF. The CDR3 region has the DNA TGTGCCATCAGTGAGAGTACTGAAGCTTTCTTT.

This clonotype was counted many times. This chain connects TRBV5-4 to TRBJ2-5, with unresolved D. CDR1 SGHNT and CDR2 YYREEE come from the germline V gene (reference sequence). The CDR3 consists of 14 residues. Trimming shortened V by 0 bases and J by 0 bases, and 6 bases separated the two germline ends. CDR3 nucleotide sequence: TGTGCCAGCAGCTTGGACCCTGACCAAGAGACCCAGTACTTC. Protein: CASSLDPDQETQYF.

In its sample, this clonotype was seen many times. V and J are TRBV7-6 and TRBJ1-3; D is possibly TRBD1 (5 bases). V lost 1 base and J 0 bases, leaving 16 bases between the germline ends. CDR3 length: 18 residues. Germline CDR1 reads SGHVS; CDR2 reads FNYEAQ. CDR3 coding DNA: TGTGCCAGCAGCTTAGGGATTCCGGGGCCGAGCTCTGGAAACACCATATATTTT. Protein: CASSLGIPGPSSGNTIYF.

This clonotype was found many times. The chain joins TRBV12-3 or TRBV12-4 to TRBJ1-1, with unresolved D. V lost 5 bases and J 0 bases, leaving 7 bases between the germline ends. CDR3 length: 13 residues. In nucleotides, the CDR3 is TGTGCCAGCAGTCCCGCAGTGAACACTGAAGCTTTCTTT. It translates to CASSPAVNTEAFF.

This clonotype showed up many times. The chain employs TRBV29-1 and TRBJ2-5; D remains unclear. V lost 6 bases to trimming and J lost 1 base, with 15 bases between them. Germline CDR1 and CDR2: SQVTM and ANQGSEA. CDR3 size: 14 residues. The DNA for the CDR3 is TGCAGCGTCAGCGAGCTTGACCCCCAAGAGACCCAGTACTTC. Translated, it gives CSVSELDPQETQYF.

The chain is built from TRBV18 and TRBJ2-7; D may be TRBD1 (5 bases). V was trimmed by 1 base and J by 2 bases, leaving 12 bases between them. The CDR3 totals 15 residues. The germline V gene has CDR1 KGHSH and CDR2 LQKENI. In DNA form, the CDR3 reads TGTGCCAGCTCACCACGCCAGGGCGGAACCTACGAGCAGTACTTC. This gives the protein CASSPRQGGTYEQYF.

The chain joins TRBV12-3 or TRBV12-4 to TRBJ2-4, with D tentatively TRBD1 (6 bases). CDR3 length: 13 residues. V was cut by 7 bases and J by 6 bases, with 13 bases left in between. As DNA, the CDR3 is TGTGCCAGCAACAACAGGGTTAGAAACATTCAGTACTTC. Its protein product is CASNNRVRNIQYF.